This entry lists 25 T cell receptor beta chains sequenced from one sample in a study of shared T cell receptors in the human thymus (dated by TCRdb to about 2021). Libraries were constructed by the immunoSEQ multiplex PCR assay. Drawn from immuneACCESS, this table holds only the in-frame rearrangements with V and J called that TCRdb kept. Clones are partly lost; checked studies trace under half to an unresolved V gene and leave the rest unexplained. The sample data list over 650,000 clones, and more than 75% of these were observed just once. The ten biggest clones cover roughly 0.0094% of the sample. This same sample was also taken into another study, of human thymus T cells.

Sequenced sample: thymocytes. The receptor source for this set is a boy younger than two with a congenital heart defect. Donor details come from another sample of the same person, matched by shared clones.

The genes are TRBV29-1 and TRBJ1-4; TRBD1 aligns across 8 bases. Germline lookup yields CDR1 SQVTM and CDR2 ANQGSEA. V lost 5 bases, J lost 6 bases, and 5 bases stayed unmatched. The length of the CDR3 is 13 residues. The CDR3 DNA is TGCAGCGTTTTAGGACAGGGATATGAAAAACTGTTTTTT. Amino acids: CSVLGQGYEKLFF.

The chain combines TRBV11-2 with TRBJ2-7, with 7 bases identical to TRBD2. This CDR3 has 16 residues. The J segment lost 0 bases and the V segment lost 1 base, leaving 6 bases of the junction unmatched. CDR1 and CDR2 (germline): SGHAT, FQNNGV. CDR3 residues: CASSLGGGSSSYEQYF. DNA for the CDR3: TGTGCCAGCAGCTTAGGGGGGGGTTCGAGCTCCTACGAGCAGTACTTC.

The chain links TRBV28 to TRBJ2-3; TRBD2 agrees at 7 bases. V was pared by 6 bases and J by 6 bases, with 15 bases of the junction left unmatched. CDR1 is MDHEN and CDR2 is SYDVKM in the germline V gene. This CDR3 is 16 amino acids long. The CDR3 bases are TGTGCCAGCAGGGAACATAGCGGGCACGATGGTGATACGCAGTATTTT. Its protein product is CASREHSGHDGDTQYF.

This rearrangement joins TRBV13 to TRBJ1-4, with a tentative D call TRBD1 (5 bases). This CDR3 has 13 amino acids. V lost 3 bases and J 7 bases, leaving 9 bases between the germline ends. Germline V gene sequence: CDR1 PRHDT, CDR2 FYEKMQ (reference sequence). This chain's CDR3 is CASSFQGGEKLFF. The CDR3 DNA is TGTGCCAGCAGCTTTCAGGGTGGTGAAAAACTGTTTTTT. Full variable domain (missing parts from reference TRBV13 and TRBJ1-4): AAGVIQSPRHLIKEKRETATLKCYPIPRHDTVYWYQQGPGQDPQFLISFYEKMQSDKGSIPDRFSAQQFSDYHSELNMSSLELGDSALYFCASSFQGGEKLFFGSGTQLSVL.

V is TRBV7-6 and J is TRBJ2-7; 8 positions agree with TRBD1. The CDR3 runs to 16 residues. Germline CDR1 reads SGHVS; CDR2 reads FNYEAQ. V shed 0 bases, J shed 2 bases, and the junction held 6 bases outside the gene matches. The CDR3 loop is CASSLARDRSTYEQYF. In nucleotides, the CDR3 is TGTGCCAGCAGCTTAGCCCGGGACAGGAGTACCTACGAGCAGTACTTC.

The chain combines TRBV6-6 with TRBJ2-7, with TRBD2 identical over 8 bases. From germline, CDR1 is MNHNY and CDR2 SVGAGI (reference sequence). The V gene end was trimmed by 5 bases and the J gene end by 3 bases; junction bases not matched to a gene: 9. This CDR3 has 15 residues. As DNA, the CDR3 is TGTGCCAGCAGTAGTAACGGGGGGGGAGGCTACGAGCAGTACTTC. This gives the protein CASSSNGGGGYEQYF.

The V and J genes are TRBV10-2 and TRBJ2-7, with 11 positions matching TRBD2. V was clipped by 5 bases and J by 7 bases; unmatched bases: 1. Germline V lookup: CDR1 WSHSY, CDR2 SAAADI. This CDR3 is built from 12 residues. CDR3 sequence: CASSRLAGEQYF. The CDR3, as DNA: TGCGCCAGCAGTCGACTAGCGGGAGAGCAGTACTTC.

The chain joins TRBV28 to TRBJ2-7, with a weak D call TRBD2 (7 bases). The germline CDR1 and CDR2 sequences are MDHEN and SYDVKM. V was cut by 4 bases and J by 1 base, with 26 bases left in between. The CDR3 sequence is 19 residues long. CDR3 bases: TGTGCCAGCAGTTCAACTACTCCGTTTGGGGGGGGGCGGTCCTACGAGCAGTACTTC. This translates into CASSSTTPFGGGRSYEQYF.

Points on this clone: Other nucleotide sequences from this sample produce the same CDR3. J is TRBJ2-7 and V is TRBV7-2; 7 positions match TRBD2. The CDR3 contains 14 residues. V lost 1 base and J lost 2; bases outside the gene matches: 2. CDR1 is SGHTA, CDR2 FQGNSA, per germline. The CDR3 nucleotides read TGTGCCAGCAGCTTAGGCGGGGGAGCCTACGAGCAGTACTTC. This sequence encodes CASSLGGGAYEQYF.

Only a few counts were recorded for this clone. The chain recombines TRBV29-1 with TRBJ2-1, with D perhaps TRBD2 (6 bases). Trimming left V 5 bases short and J 0 bases short, with 29 bases between. CDR3 length: 20 residues. Germline CDR1 is SQVTM and CDR2 is ANQGSEA. The CDR3 DNA reads as TGCAGCGTTCAACTCCCCGGGGGACCCACTAAAGCTCCCTCCTACAATGAGCAGTTCTTC. Amino acid sequence: CSVQLPGGPTKAPSYNEQFF.

The V and J genes are TRBV27 and TRBJ2-7, with D possibly matching TRBD1 (5 bases). This CDR3 region has 15 residues. Germline assignment: CDR1 MNHEY and CDR2 SMNVEV (reference sequence). V gave up 5 bases and J gave up 2 bases, with 16 bases separating them. CDR3 residues: CASSTLQGGTYEQYF. The DNA for the CDR3 is TGTGCCAGCAGTACTCTCCAGGGTGGGACCTACGAGCAGTACTTC.

This clone showed up just once. The chain recombines TRBV6-5 with TRBJ1-1; a possible D gene is TRBD1 (6 bases). V lost 0 bases, J lost 6 bases, and 17 bases lay in between. This CDR3 has 16 amino acids. CDR1 is MNHEY, CDR2 SVGAGI, per germline. In DNA form, the CDR3 reads TGTGCCAGCAGTTACTCGAACAGGGCGGTATGGGCTGAAGCTTTCTTT. It yields the protein CASSYSNRAVWAEAFF.

This clone was seen a handful of times. The chain has TRBV2 and TRBJ2-1; a weak D match, TRBD2 (5 bases). CDR1 and CDR2 (germline): SNHLY, FYNNEI. The CDR3 has 11 residues. CDR3 coding DNA: TGTACCACGGGGTTGGGCAATGAGCAGTTCTTC. Translated: CTTGLGNEQFF.

CDR3 in amino acids: CASSFASGSGGADTQYF. CDR3 nucleotide sequence: TGTGCCAGCAGCTTTGCTAGCGGGAGTGGGGGCGCAGATACGCAGTATTTT. This chain joins TRBV7-6 and TRBJ2-3, with 10 bases fitting TRBD2. With 3 bases clipped from V and 4 bases from J, the junction kept 10 bases outside the gene matches. Germline CDR1 reads SGHVS; CDR2 reads FNYEAQ. The CDR3 has 17 residues.

The rearrangement uses TRBV4-3 and TRBJ2-7; 7 nucleotides align to TRBD2. The CDR3 totals 15 residues. CDR1 and CDR2 (germline): LGHNA, YSLEER. Losses at the gene ends were 4 bases for V and 2 bases for J; bases not matched to a gene: 8. The CDR3 protein is CASSLGASGTYEQYF. CDR3 DNA sequence: TGCGCCAGCAGCCTCGGGGCTAGCGGTACCTACGAGCAGTACTTC.

The chain carries TRBV30 and TRBJ2-3; D possibly corresponds to TRBD2 (6 bases). Looked up from germline, CDR1 is GTSNPN and CDR2 is SVGIG (reference sequence). Trimming left V 5 bases short and J 2 bases short, with 14 bases between. The CDR3 loop spans 14 amino acids. CDR3 sequence reads: CAWSPGRLTDTQYF. CDR3 coding DNA: TGTGCCTGGTCTCCCGGGAGACTCACAGATACGCAGTATTTT.

The chain combines TRBV4-1 with TRBJ2-4; tentative D call: TRBD2 (6 bases). The CDR3 has 14 amino acids. V was trimmed by 0 bases and J by 13 bases, leaving 16 bases between them. CDR1 is MGHRA, CDR2 YSYEKL, per germline. The CDR3 coding sequence is TGCGCCAGCAGCCAAGAGGGGGGACCTCCGGAGCAGTACTTC. Its protein is CASSQEGGPPEQYF.

CDR3 region: CASSLYPRHSYNSPLHF. The DNA of the CDR3 is TGTGCCAGCAGTCTATACCCCAGGCACTCCTATAATTCACCCCTCCACTTT. The gene calls are TRBV27 and TRBJ1-6; D unclear. CDR1 MNHEY and CDR2 SMNVEV come from the germline V gene (reference sequence). V lost 5 bases to trimming and J lost 0 bases, with 14 bases between them. The CDR3 covers 17 residues.

The chain recombines TRBV28 with TRBJ1-5; 7 bases are shared with TRBD1. The germline CDR1 and CDR2 sequences are MDHEN and SYDVKM. This CDR3 has 18 amino acids. The trim removed 2 bases at V and 5 bases at J, leaving 15 bases unmatched. This CDR3 is CASSLATPADRTYQPQHF. Here the CDR3 DNA reads TGTGCCAGCAGTTTAGCCACTCCGGCGGACAGGACATATCAGCCCCAGCATTTT. The variable domain in full, with the rest retrieved from reference TRBV28 and TRBJ1-5, is DVKVTQSSRYLVKRTGEKVFLECVQDMDHENMFWYRQDPGLGLRLIYFSYDVKMKEKGDIPEGYSVSREKKERFSLILESASTNQTSMYLCASSLATPADRTYQPQHFGDGTRLSIL.

The genes are TRBV7-3 and TRBJ1-2, with TRBD1 matching 9 bases. V gave up 3 bases and J gave up 0 bases; unmatched junction bases: 2. Germline V lookup: CDR1 SGHTA, CDR2 FQGTGA. The CDR3 runs 15 residues. CDR3 amino acids: CASSFWTGANYGYTF. CDR3 coding DNA: TGTGCCAGCAGCTTCTGGACAGGGGCTAACTATGGCTACACCTTC.

This clone was detected only a few times. The DNA for the CDR3 is TGCGCCAGCAGCCAAGCCGCAGGGAGGGGGAATGAGCAGTTCTTC. Its translation is CASSQAAGRGNEQFF. The J gene is TRBJ2-1, the V gene TRBV4-3; a weak D match, TRBD2 (7 bases). Germline CDR1 and CDR2: LGHNA and YSLEER. The V end lost 1 base, the J end lost 7 bases, and 14 bases lay between the germline ends. The CDR3 is 15 residues long.

The chain joins TRBV7-2 to TRBJ1-2; D gene ambiguous. V lost 2 bases and J lost 4, with 17 bases in between. Germline-derived CDR1 and CDR2 are SGHTA and FQGNSA. The CDR3 has 16 residues. CDR3 residues: CASSLCTEPRGYGYTF. The CDR3 DNA sequence: TGTGCCAGCAGCTTATGTACGGAGCCACGGGGCTATGGCTACACCTTC.

This rearrangement joins TRBV27 to TRBJ1-1; 8 bases match TRBD1. V lost 4 bases, J lost 7 bases, and 11 bases stayed unmatched. Per germline, CDR1 MNHEY and CDR2 SMNVEV (reference sequence). This CDR3 is built from 15 residues. The CDR3 loop is CASSSRTGRKYEAFF. CDR3 in DNA: TGTGCCAGCAGTTCGAGGACAGGGAGAAAATATGAAGCTTTCTTT.

The rearrangement links TRBV11-2 to TRBJ2-2, with D possibly matching TRBD2 (6 bases). The CDR3 covers 14 residues. V was clipped by 4 bases and J by 5 bases, with 11 bases between them. Germline V CDR1 and CDR2: SGHAT, FQNNGV. The CDR3 sequence is CASSWGLLTGELFF. The DNA for the CDR3 is TGTGCCAGCAGCTGGGGACTTCTTACCGGGGAGCTGTTTTTT.

The chain uses TRBV9 and TRBJ2-7; D remains unclear. V lost 0 bases and J 0 bases, leaving 10 bases between the germline ends. The CDR3 contains 15 residues. Germline V gives CDR1 SGDLS, CDR2 YYNGEE. The CDR3 sequence is CASSVEPTSSYEQYF. The DNA for the CDR3 is TGTGCCAGCAGCGTAGAACCCACCAGCTCCTACGAGCAGTACTTC.